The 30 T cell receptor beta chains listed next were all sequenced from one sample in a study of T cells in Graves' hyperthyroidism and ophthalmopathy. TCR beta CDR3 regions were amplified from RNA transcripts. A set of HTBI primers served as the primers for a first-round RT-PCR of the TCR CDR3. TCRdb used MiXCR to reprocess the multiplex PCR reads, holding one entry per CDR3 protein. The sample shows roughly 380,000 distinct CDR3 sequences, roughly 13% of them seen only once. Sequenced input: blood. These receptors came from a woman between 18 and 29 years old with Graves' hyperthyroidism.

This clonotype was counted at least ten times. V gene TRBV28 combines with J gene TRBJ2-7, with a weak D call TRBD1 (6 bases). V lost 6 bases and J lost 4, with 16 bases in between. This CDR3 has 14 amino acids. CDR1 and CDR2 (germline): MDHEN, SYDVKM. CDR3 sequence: CASRRTGFSYEQYF. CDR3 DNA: TGTGCCAGCAGGCGAACAGGGTTCTCGTACGAGCAGTACTTC. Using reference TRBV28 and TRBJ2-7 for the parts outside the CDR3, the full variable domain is DVKVTQSSRYLVKRTGEKVFLECVQDMDHENMFWYRQDPGLGLRLIYFSYDVKMKEKGDIPEGYSVSREKKERFSLILESASTNQTSMYLCASRRTGFSYEQYFGPGTRLTVT.

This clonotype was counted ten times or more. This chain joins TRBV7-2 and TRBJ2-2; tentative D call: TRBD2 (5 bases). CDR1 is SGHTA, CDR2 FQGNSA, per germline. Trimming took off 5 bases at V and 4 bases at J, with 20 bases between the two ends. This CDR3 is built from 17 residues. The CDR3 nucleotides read TGTGCCAGCAGCCCTCGGTTCACGGCTGAGGGCACCGGGGAGCTGTTTTTT. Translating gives CASSPRFTAEGTGELFF.

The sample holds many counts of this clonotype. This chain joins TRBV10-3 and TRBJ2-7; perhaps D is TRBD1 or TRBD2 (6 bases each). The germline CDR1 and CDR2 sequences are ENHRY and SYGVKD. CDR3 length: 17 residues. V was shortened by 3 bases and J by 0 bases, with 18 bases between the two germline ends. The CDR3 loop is CAISERGRLEFSYEQYF. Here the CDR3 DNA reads TGTGCCATCAGTGAAAGGGGGAGACTAGAGTTCTCCTACGAGCAGTACTTC.

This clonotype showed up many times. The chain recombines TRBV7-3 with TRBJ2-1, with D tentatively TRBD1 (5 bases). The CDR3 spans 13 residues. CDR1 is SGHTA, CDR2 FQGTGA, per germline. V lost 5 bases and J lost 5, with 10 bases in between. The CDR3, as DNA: TGTGCCAGCAGCCCCGCCAGGGACAATGAGCAGTTCTTC. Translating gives CASSPARDNEQFF.

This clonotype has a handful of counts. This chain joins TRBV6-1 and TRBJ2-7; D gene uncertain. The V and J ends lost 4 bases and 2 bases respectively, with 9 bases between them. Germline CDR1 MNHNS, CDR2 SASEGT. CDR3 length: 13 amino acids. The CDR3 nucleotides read TGTGCCAGCAGTGTTGACGGCCCCTACGAGCAGTACTTC. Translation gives CASSVDGPYEQYF.

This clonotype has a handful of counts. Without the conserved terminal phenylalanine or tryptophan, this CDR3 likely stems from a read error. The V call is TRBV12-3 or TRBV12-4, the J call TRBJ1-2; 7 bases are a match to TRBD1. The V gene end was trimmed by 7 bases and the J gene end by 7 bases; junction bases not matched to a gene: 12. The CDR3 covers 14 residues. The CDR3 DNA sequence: TGTGCCAGCACCCCCGAAGACAGGGTTGTTGGCTACACCCTC. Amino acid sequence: CASTPEDRVVGYTL.

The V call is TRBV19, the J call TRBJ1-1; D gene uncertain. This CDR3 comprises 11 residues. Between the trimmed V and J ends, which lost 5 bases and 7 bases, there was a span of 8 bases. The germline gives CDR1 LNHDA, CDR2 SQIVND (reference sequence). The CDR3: CASSWAVEAFF. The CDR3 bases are TGTGCCAGTAGTTGGGCAGTTGAAGCTTTCTTT.

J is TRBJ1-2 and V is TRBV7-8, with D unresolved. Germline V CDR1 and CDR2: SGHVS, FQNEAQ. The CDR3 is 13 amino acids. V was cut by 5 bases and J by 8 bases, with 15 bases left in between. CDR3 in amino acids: CASSLSEGGGYTF. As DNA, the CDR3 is TGTGCCAGCAGCCTAAGCGAGGGCGGGGGCTACACCTTC. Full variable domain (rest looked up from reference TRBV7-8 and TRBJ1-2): GAGVSQSPRYKVAKRGQDVALRCDPISGHVSLFWYQQALGQGPEFLTYFQNEAQLDKSGLPSDRFFAERPEGSVSTLKIQRTQQEDSAVYLCASSLSEGGGYTFGSGTRLTVV.

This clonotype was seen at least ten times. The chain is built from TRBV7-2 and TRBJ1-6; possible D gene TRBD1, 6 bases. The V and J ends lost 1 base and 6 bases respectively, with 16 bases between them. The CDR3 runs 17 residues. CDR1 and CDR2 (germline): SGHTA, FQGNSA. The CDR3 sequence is CASSLVGGRGANSPLHF. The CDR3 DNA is TGTGCCAGCAGCTTAGTCGGGGGGCGCGGGGCTAATTCACCCCTCCACTTT.

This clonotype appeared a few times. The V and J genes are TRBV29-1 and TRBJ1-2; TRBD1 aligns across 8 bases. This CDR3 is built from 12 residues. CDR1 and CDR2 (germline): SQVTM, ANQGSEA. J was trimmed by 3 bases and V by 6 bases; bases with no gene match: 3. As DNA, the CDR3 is TGCAGCGTATCACAGGGGGACTATGGCTACACCTTC. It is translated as CSVSQGDYGYTF.

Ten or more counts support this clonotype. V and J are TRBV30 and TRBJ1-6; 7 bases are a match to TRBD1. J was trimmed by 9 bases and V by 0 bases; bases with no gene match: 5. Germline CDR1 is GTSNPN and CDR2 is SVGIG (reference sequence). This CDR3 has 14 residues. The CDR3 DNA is TGTGCCTGGAGTGTAGCAGGGGGTATTTCACCCCTCCACTTT. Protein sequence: CAWSVAGGISPLHF.

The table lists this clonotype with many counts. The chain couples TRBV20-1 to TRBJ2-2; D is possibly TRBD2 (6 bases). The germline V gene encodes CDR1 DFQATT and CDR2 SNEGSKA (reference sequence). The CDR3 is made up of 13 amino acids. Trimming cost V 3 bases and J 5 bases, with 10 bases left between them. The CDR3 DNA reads TGCAGTGCTAGCGGGAGCGGGACCGGGGAGCTGTTTTTT. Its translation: CSASGSGTGELFF.

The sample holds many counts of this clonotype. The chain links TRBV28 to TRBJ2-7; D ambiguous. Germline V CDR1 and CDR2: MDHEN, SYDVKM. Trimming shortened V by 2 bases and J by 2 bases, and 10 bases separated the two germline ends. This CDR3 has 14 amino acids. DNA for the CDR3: TGTGCCAGCAGTTTAAGCTCTAGTACCTACGAGCAGTACTTC. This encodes CASSLSSSTYEQYF. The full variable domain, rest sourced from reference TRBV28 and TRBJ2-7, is DVKVTQSSRYLVKRTGEKVFLECVQDMDHENMFWYRQDPGLGLRLIYFSYDVKMKEKGDIPEGYSVSREKKERFSLILESASTNQTSMYLCASSLSSSTYEQYFGPGTRLTVT.

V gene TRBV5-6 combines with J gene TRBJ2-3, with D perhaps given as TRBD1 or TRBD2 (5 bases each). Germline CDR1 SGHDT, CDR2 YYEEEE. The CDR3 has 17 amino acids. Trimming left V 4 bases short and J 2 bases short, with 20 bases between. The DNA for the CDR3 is TGTGCCAGCAGCGGAACAAACCGGGACCTCTTCACAGATACGCAGTATTTT. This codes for CASSGTNRDLFTDTQYF.

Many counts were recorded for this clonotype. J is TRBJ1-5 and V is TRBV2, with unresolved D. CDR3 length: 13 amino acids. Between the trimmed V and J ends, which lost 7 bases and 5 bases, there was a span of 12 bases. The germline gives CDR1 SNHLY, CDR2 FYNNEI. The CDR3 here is CASIGRKDQPQHF. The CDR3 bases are TGTGCCAGCATTGGGCGCAAAGATCAGCCCCAGCATTTT.

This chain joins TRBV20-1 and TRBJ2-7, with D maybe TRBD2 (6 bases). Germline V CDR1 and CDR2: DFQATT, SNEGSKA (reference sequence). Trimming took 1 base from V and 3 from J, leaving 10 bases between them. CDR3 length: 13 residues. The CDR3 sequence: CSARGTGSYEQYF. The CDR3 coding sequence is TGCAGTGCTAGAGGGACCGGGAGCTACGAGCAGTACTTC.

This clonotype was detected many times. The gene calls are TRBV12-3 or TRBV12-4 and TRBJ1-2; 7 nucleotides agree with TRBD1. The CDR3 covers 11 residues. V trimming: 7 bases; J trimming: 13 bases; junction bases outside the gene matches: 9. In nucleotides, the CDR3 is TGTGCCAGCACTCTCAGGACAGGCGCCACCTTC. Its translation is CASTLRTGATF.

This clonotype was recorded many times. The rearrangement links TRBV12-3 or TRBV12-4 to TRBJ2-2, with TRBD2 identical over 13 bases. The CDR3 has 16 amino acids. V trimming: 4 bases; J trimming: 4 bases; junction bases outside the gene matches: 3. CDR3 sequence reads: CASSYGTSGVTGELFF. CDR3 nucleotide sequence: TGTGCCAGCAGTTACGGGACTAGCGGGGTCACCGGGGAGCTGTTTTTT.

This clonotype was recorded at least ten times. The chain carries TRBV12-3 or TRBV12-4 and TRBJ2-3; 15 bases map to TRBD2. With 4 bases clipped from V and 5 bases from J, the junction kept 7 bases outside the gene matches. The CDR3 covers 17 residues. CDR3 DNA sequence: TGTGCCAGCAGTTCGCGGACTAGCGGGAGGGCCTTAGATACGCAGTATTTT. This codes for CASSSRTSGRALDTQYF.

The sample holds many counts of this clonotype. CDR3 loop: CASSLSFGGGAVEQYF. The CDR3 DNA is TGTGCCAGCAGTTTATCGTTCGGAGGGGGCGCTGTCGAGCAGTACTTC. This rearrangement joins TRBV27 to TRBJ2-7, with D possibly matching TRBD1 (7 bases). V shed 0 bases and J shed 6 bases, with 18 bases lying between them. This CDR3 comprises 16 residues. Germline CDR1 MNHEY, CDR2 SMNVEV (reference sequence).

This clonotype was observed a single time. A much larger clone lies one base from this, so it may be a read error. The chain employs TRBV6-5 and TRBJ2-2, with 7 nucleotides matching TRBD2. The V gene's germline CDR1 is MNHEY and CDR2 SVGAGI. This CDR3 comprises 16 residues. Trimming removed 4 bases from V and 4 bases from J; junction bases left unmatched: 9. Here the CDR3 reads CASSSSRELGTGELFF. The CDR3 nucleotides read TGTGCCAGCAGTTCCTCGCGGGAGTTAGGCACCGGGGAGCTGTTTTTT.

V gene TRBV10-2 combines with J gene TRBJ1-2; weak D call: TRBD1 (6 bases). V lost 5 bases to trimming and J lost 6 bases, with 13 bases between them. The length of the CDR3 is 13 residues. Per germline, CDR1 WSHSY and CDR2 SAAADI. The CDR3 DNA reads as TGCGCCAGCAGTCACAGGGAAGGCAATGGCTACACCTTC. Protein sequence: CASSHREGNGYTF.

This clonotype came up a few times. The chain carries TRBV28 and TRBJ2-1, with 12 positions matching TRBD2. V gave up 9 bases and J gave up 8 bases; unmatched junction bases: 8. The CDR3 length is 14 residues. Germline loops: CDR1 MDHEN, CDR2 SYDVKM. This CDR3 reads CASSRLAGVDEQFF. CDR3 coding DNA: TGTGCCAGTTCCAGACTAGCGGGAGTTGATGAGCAGTTCTTC.

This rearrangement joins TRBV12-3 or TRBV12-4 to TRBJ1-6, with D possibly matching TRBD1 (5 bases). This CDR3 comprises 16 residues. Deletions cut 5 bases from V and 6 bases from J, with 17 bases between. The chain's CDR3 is CASSVAETVINSPLHF. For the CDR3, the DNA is TGTGCCAGCAGTGTGGCCGAGACAGTAATTAATTCACCCCTCCACTTT.

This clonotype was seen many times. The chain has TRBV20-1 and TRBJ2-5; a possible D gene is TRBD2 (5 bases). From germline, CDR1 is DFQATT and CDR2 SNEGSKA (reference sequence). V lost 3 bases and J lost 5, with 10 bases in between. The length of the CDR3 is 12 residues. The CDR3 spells CSASIREETQYF. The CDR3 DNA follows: TGCAGTGCTAGCATTAGGGAGGAGACCCAGTACTTC.

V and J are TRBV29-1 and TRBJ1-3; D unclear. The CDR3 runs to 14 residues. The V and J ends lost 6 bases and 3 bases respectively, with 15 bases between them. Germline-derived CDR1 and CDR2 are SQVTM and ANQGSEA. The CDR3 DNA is TGCAGCGTCGGCTTGGGCCAAAGTGGAAACACCATATATTTT. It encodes CSVGLGQSGNTIYF.

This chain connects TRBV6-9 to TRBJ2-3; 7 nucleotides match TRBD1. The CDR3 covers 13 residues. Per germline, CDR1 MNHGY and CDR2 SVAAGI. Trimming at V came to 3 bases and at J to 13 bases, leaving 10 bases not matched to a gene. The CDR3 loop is CASSYNRRDSKYF. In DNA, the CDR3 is TGTGCCAGCAGTTACAACCGCCGGGACAGCAAGTATTTT.

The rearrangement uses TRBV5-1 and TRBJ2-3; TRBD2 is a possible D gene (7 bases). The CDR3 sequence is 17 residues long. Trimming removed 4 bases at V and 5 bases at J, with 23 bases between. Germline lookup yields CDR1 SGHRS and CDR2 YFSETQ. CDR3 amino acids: CASSQLGGGLGGDTQYF. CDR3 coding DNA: TGCGCCAGCAGCCAGTTGGGCGGAGGACTAGGGGGAGATACGCAGTATTTT.

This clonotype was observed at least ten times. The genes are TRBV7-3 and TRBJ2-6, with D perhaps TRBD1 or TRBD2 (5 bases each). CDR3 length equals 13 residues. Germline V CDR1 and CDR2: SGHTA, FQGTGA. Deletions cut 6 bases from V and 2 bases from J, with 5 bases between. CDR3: CASRGAGANVLTF. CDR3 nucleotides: TGTGCCAGCAGGGGGGCTGGGGCCAACGTCCTGACTTTC.

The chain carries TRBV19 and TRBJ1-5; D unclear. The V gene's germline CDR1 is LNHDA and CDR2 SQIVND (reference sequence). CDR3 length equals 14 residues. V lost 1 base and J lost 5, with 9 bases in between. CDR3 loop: CASSIGRVDQPQHF. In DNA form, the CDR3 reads TGTGCCAGTAGTATAGGGAGGGTTGATCAGCCCCAGCATTTT.